This T cell receptor (beta chain) emerged from a study of blood T cell repertoires in COVID-19. Study-level information: In each case, the material was cDNA or gDNA derived from T cells, B-cell-depleted T cells, or PBMCs.

CDR3 length: 15 residues. Per the germline V gene, CDR1 is SGHDN and CDR2 is FVKESK. Trimming pared 1 base from V and 5 bases from J, leaving 14 bases between. The repertoire was sequenced with immunoSEQ multiplex PCR; TCRdb's copy has only in-frame clones and lacks some. The sample holds more than 250,000 clones; about 83% are singletons and the top ten take around 1.5%. This rearrangement joins TRBV14 to TRBJ1-1, with D possibly matching TRBD1 (5 bases). The sequenced material came from peripheral blood. The source of this sequence is a woman in her fifties or sixties with acute or convalescent COVID-19. CDR3 loop: CASSQVGGRGTEAFF. CDR3 bases: TGTGCCAGCAGCCAAGTGGGAGGACGGGGGACTGAAGCTTTCTTT.